This T cell receptor beta chain derives from a study of blood T cell repertoires in COVID-19 (dated by TCRdb to 2018 to 2020). A note on the overall study: Samples covering the acute and convalescent phases of COVID-19 were provided by collaborators in the United States, Italy and Spain. HLA class I and class II types, where available, came from metadata supplied by the sample provider rather than from assay-based typing. The repertoires were released in a freely available public database intended as a resource for research on the immune response to SARS-CoV-2. Subjects who had been exposed to COVID-19, were actively infected with it, or had recovered from it provided the deeply sampled blood TCRbeta repertoires that made up the dataset. The samples were drawn from two sources: the first 160 participants of the ongoing ImmuneRACE study, and 950 to 1,500 subjects contributed by 6 global collaborators. The material from the prospective study consisted of cDNA or gDNA derived from T cells, B-cell-depleted T cells, or PBMCs. Nearly every sample came with metadata listing a de-identified subject ID, COVID-19 status, age in years and sex.

CDR1 and CDR2 (MGHRA, YSYEKL) derive from the germline V gene. Ends trimmed: V by 5 bases, J by 4 bases; bases unmatched to a gene: 7. The CDR3 sequence holds 15 residues, the cysteine and phenylalanine included. Just the 45-base CDR3 DNA is kept, in frame starting at base 1. On the study overall, not on this receptor specifically: The amount of clinical and demographic metadata varied by source and participant and was provided uncurated.

With regard to this clone: Its antigen is unknown. Base qualities are not recorded, but no much larger clone differs from it by a single base.

Collaborating institutions collected whole blood in K2EDTA tubes following their own protocols. Collaborator samples were shipped for TCRbeta analysis as frozen whole blood, isolated PBMCs, or DNA extracted from either sample type. TCRbeta CDR3 regions were amplified from genomic DNA using the immunoSEQ Assay, a bias-controlled multiplex PCR. In the source study's methods: Nucleated cell counts per sample were estimated from amplification of reference gene primers within the assay. Sequence reads were collapsed and filtered to measure the absolute abundance of every unique TCRbeta CDR3 rearrangement. For each sample, productive Simpson clonality was calculated as the square root of Simpson's diversity index across productive rearrangements. The immuneACCESS repertoire file appears here via TCRdb, limited to in-frame rearrangements. These files lack a portion of the clones; in checked studies, under half of the deficit traces to unresolved V genes, and the cause of the others is not known. V and J calls and clone size come straight from that table; D and trimming were deduced from the DNA. This sample comprises 62,000 or so clones, about nine tenths of them detected only once. The top ten constitute approximately 5% of the sample.

This clonotype originated in a human donor in a cohort sampled during active COVID-19. The chain is made from TRBV4-1 and TRBJ1-1; 10 junctional bases match TRBD1. Source material: peripheral blood. The bases read TGCGCCAGCAGCACTCGACAGGGGGCAGTCACTGAAGCTTTCTTT. This yields the protein CASSTRQGAVTEAFF.